This paragraph covers one T cell receptor beta chain sequence. Antigen: not known. This CDR3 comprises 16 residues. CDR1 is MNHNY, CDR2 SVGAGI, per germline (reference sequence). V shed 5 bases and J shed 2 bases, with 19 bases lying between them. Terminally differentiated effector memory CD45RA+ cells were excluded from the naive CD8 cells, which were CD45RO-negative and positively selected for CCR7. Adult Caucasians living in Nashville, Tennessee made up all of the donors. These data are taken from a study of shared clonotypes between healthy human individuals. Notes on the study in general: Despite large depth, rarefaction showed incomplete sorted-subset sequencing.

The sorted-subset replicate PCRs were given 150 to 200 ng DNA, which is roughly 30,000 T cell genomes. In the source study's methods: With immunoSEQ giving junction-only sequences and no quality scores, filtering differed. Sequencing was performed with immunoSEQ multiplex PCR; in TCRdb, only in-frame clones are kept and a portion is missing. V, J and clone size are taken as reported in that table, and D and trimming were inferred from the DNA itself. The sample holds nearly 2 million clones, about 95% seen once. Sequenced: naive CD8+ T cells sorted from blood. This chain links TRBV6-6 with TRBJ2-7, with a possible D match to TRBD1 (5 bases). This receptor was taken from a man younger than 35 in good health. The CDR3 reads CASSSPTARTTYEQYF. In nucleotides, the CDR3 is TGTGCCAGCAGTAGCCCGACAGCCCGAACGACCTACGAGCAGTACTTC.